This note documents a single TCR beta chain sequence. The record originates from a study of tumor-infiltrating lymphocytes in localized non-small cell lung cancer. V lost 2 bases and J 2 bases, leaving 5 bases between the germline ends. Germline V lookup: CDR1 SGHAT, CDR2 FQNNGV. CDR3 length: 13 amino acids. Generated by immunoSEQ multiplex PCR, the TCRdb table keeps only in-frame clones and is missing some. This sample has approximately 8,400 clones, with approximately 75% found just once. This receptor was taken from a human donor with non-small cell lung cancer. This rearrangement joins TRBV11-2 to TRBJ2-3; D gene uncertain. Sequencing was done on a sample of uninvolved lung tissue not adjacent to the tumor. CDR3 sequence: CASSLTHTDTQYF. The CDR3 DNA reads as TGTGCCAGCAGCTTAACCCACACAGATACGCAGTATTTT.